Shown below are 25 T cell receptor beta chains from a single sample sequenced in a study of brain T cells in children with intractable seizures. Data came from immunoSEQ multiplex PCR; TCRdb stores just in-frame clones and leaves some out. The sample shows tens of thousands of clones, around 91% of them seen only once. This material consisted of peripheral blood, taken at surgery. These receptors originate from a girl aged 2 to 9 with Rasmussen encephalitis and intractable seizures.

The CDR3 loop is CASSEWTWGHEQFF. The CDR3 nucleotides read TGCGCCAGCAGTGAGTGGACGTGGGGGCATGAGCAGTTCTTC. The chain joins TRBV10-1 to TRBJ2-1; D possibly corresponds to TRBD1 (6 bases). Germline CDR1 and CDR2: WNHNN and SYGVQD (reference sequence). Trimming removed 1 base from V and 8 bases from J, with 12 bases in between. The CDR3 is made up of 14 amino acids.

V usage is TRBV4-1 and J usage is TRBJ1-2; the D gene is possibly TRBD1 (6 bases). This CDR3 has 12 amino acids. The V gene's germline CDR1 is MGHRA and CDR2 YSYEKL. Trimming removed 3 bases at V and 8 bases at J, with 10 bases between. In DNA, the CDR3 is TGCGCCAGCAGCCACGGGACATTAGGCTACACCTTC. It encodes CASSHGTLGYTF.

The V and J genes are TRBV21-1 and TRBJ1-5; the D call of TRBD1 is as the table states it, not checked on the DNA. TRBV21-1 is labeled a pseudogene. The CDR3 runs 15 residues. This CDR3 reads CASRGTEDSNQPQHF. The CDR3 nucleotides are TGTGCCAGCAGGGGGACAGAAGATAGCAATCAGCCCCAGCATTTT.

The chain combines TRBV19 with TRBJ1-1; D perhaps matches TRBD1 (5 bases). CDR1 is LNHDA and CDR2 is SQIVND in the germline V gene (reference sequence). CDR3 length: 14 amino acids. V was trimmed by 5 bases and J by 5 bases, leaving 15 bases between them. The CDR3 is CASSLVVGGTEAFF. CDR3 nucleotides: TGTGCCAGTAGTCTCGTGGTTGGGGGGACTGAAGCTTTCTTT.

The V call is TRBV2, the J call TRBJ1-3, with TRBD1 matching 7 bases. V trimming: 6 bases; J trimming: 3 bases; junction bases outside the gene matches: 5. CDR1 is SNHLY and CDR2 is FYNNEI in the germline V gene. The CDR3 sequence is 14 residues long. The CDR3 loop reads CASRYRGSGNTIYF. Written as DNA, the CDR3 is TGTGCCAGCAGATACAGGGGTAGTGGAAACACCATATATTTT.

The chain uses TRBV19 and TRBJ1-6, with TRBD1 matching over 8 bases. Germline trimming cut 1 base from V and 10 bases from J; bases unmatched to any gene: 9. Germline V CDR1 and CDR2: LNHDA, SQIVND (reference sequence). The CDR3 is made up of 16 amino acids. CDR3 nucleotide sequence: TGTGCCAGTAGTATAGGGACAGGGTCGGGAAACTCACCCCTCCACTTT. Translated: CASSIGTGSGNSPLHF.

The genes are TRBV24-1 and TRBJ1-1; 7 bases agree with TRBD1. CDR1 is KGHDR and CDR2 is SFDVKD in the germline V gene. This CDR3 is 11 amino acids long. Trimming cost V 5 bases and J 11 bases; bases outside gene matches: 4. In DNA, the CDR3 is TGTGCCACCAGTGCGGGACAGTCGGCTTTCTTT. This encodes CATSAGQSAFF.

The rearrangement joins TRBV5-6 to TRBJ1-1; tentatively, D is TRBD1 (5 bases). Germline-derived CDR1 and CDR2 are SGHDT and YYEEEE. There are 13 residues in the CDR3. Between the trimmed V and J ends, which lost 7 bases and 7 bases, there was a span of 17 bases. The CDR3 nucleotides read TGTGCCAGCTCATGGGCCGCAGACAGTGAAGCTTTCTTT. This sequence encodes CASSWAADSEAFF.

This CDR3 reads CASSRTGGNYGYTF. CDR3 DNA: TGTGCCAGCAGCCGTACAGGGGGCAACTATGGCTACACCTTC. The chain is built from TRBV7-9 and TRBJ1-2, with 9 positions matching TRBD1. From germline, CDR1 is SEHNR and CDR2 FQNEAQ (reference sequence). CDR3 size: 14 residues. J gave up 2 bases and V 5 bases, and 3 bases lay outside the gene matches.

The V gene is TRBV4-2, the J gene TRBJ2-7; tentative D call: TRBD1 (5 bases). This CDR3 has 13 residues. The V and J ends lost 1 base and 6 bases respectively, with 10 bases between them. The germline V gene encodes CDR1 LGHNA and CDR2 YNFKEQ. The CDR3 sequence: CASSQAPGAEQYF. CDR3 nucleotides: TGTGCCAGCAGCCAAGCCCCTGGGGCCGAGCAGTACTTC.

V usage is TRBV7-9 and J usage is TRBJ1-4, with TRBD1 identical over 7 bases. Trimming at V came to 3 bases and at J to 3 bases, leaving 1 base not matched to a gene. Germline loops: CDR1 SEHNR, CDR2 FQNEAQ (reference sequence). There are 14 residues in the CDR3. In nucleotides, the CDR3 is TGTGCCAGCAGCTTCGGGACAGCTAATGAAAAACTGTTTTTT. Residues: CASSFGTANEKLFF.

The chain employs TRBV13 and TRBJ2-1; 7 nucleotides match TRBD2. Germline assignment: CDR1 PRHDT and CDR2 FYEKMQ (reference sequence). The CDR3 is made up of 15 amino acids. V shed 5 bases and J 6 bases; nucleotides not matched to a gene: 10. CDR3 amino acids: CASSRERGGTNEQFF. CDR3 DNA sequence: TGTGCCAGCAGCCGAGAGCGGGGCGGAACCAATGAGCAGTTCTTC.

This chain connects TRBV3-1 (or the pseudogene TRBV3-2) to TRBJ1-2, with D unclear. CDR3 length equals 14 residues. The V end lost 3 bases, the J end lost 4 bases, and 12 bases lay between the germline ends. Looked up from germline, CDR1 is LGHDT and CDR2 is YNNKEL (reference sequence). CDR3 coding DNA: TGTGCCAGCAGCCATTTGGCTGGGAGCTATGGCTACACCTTC. It is translated as CASSHLAGSYGYTF.

The chain links TRBV7-9 to TRBJ1-1; TRBD1 matches 7 bases. There are 15 residues in the CDR3. V gave up 5 bases and J gave up 1 base; unmatched junction bases: 7. Germline V gene lookup returns CDR1 SEHNR and CDR2 FQNEAQ (reference sequence). CDR3 loop: CASSPLRTGNTEAFF. The CDR3 DNA sequence: TGTGCCAGCAGCCCGCTACGGACAGGGAACACTGAAGCTTTCTTT.

The chain joins TRBV21-1 to TRBJ2-5; TRBD1, as called in the table, went unchecked against the DNA. TRBV21-1 is reported as a pseudogene. There are 14 residues in the CDR3. CDR3 coding DNA: TGTGCCAGCAGCCCCCCTCGACAGCAAGAGACCCAGTACTTC. This encodes CASSPPRQQETQYF.

This clone was detected only once. This chain uses TRBV28 with TRBJ2-5; TRBD1 agrees at 7 bases. After removal of 8 bases from V and 4 bases from J, the junction contained 7 bases not matched to a gene. Germline loops: CDR1 MDHEN, CDR2 SYDVKM. This CDR3 region has 13 residues. CDR3 loop: CASRRGGRETQYF. The CDR3 DNA is TGTGCCAGCCGTCGAGGGGGCCGAGAGACCCAGTACTTC.

The chain couples TRBV6-4 to TRBJ2-7, with D possibly being TRBD1 (5 bases). The V gene lost 6 bases and the J gene lost 0 bases, with 9 bases spanning the gap. The CDR3 has 13 amino acids. Germline assignment: CDR1 MRHNA and CDR2 SNTAGT. CDR3 nucleotide sequence: TGTGCCAGCAGGGGGCCGGGCTCCTACGAGCAGTACTTC. It yields the protein CASRGPGSYEQYF.

This clone showed up just a few times. This chain connects TRBV6-5 to TRBJ2-2; D unclear. This CDR3 comprises 12 residues. Germline values: CDR1 MNHEY, CDR2 SVGAGI. V was shortened by 8 bases and J by 5 bases, with 9 bases between the two germline ends. The CDR3 nucleotides are TGTGCCAGCTTTTTGCGAACCGGGGAGCTGTTTTTT. It codes for CASFLRTGELFF.

This clone appeared once. The chain uses TRBV15 and TRBJ1-2; no clear D gene. Trimming removed 6 bases from V and 1 base from J, with 12 bases in between. The CDR3 totals 14 residues. The germline gives CDR1 LNHNV, CDR2 YYDKDF (reference sequence). CDR3: CATSSGSFNYGYTF. Here the CDR3 DNA reads TGTGCCACCAGTAGTGGTTCTTTTAACTATGGCTACACCTTC.

This chain links TRBV10-2 with TRBJ2-7; D possibly matches TRBD1 or TRBD2 (6 bases each). CDR3 size: 14 residues. The germline gives CDR1 WSHSY, CDR2 SAAADI. Between the trimmed V and J ends, which lost 6 bases and 2 bases, there was a span of 14 bases. CDR3 sequence: CASREGGPPYEQYF. CDR3 in DNA: TGCGCCAGCAGGGAGGGGGGTCCCCCCTACGAGCAGTACTTC.

This chain links TRBV30 with TRBJ1-6; 9 nucleotides agree with TRBD1. Trimming at V came to 6 bases and at J to 7 bases, leaving 4 bases not matched to a gene. CDR3 length: 13 amino acids. Germline CDR1 reads GTSNPN; CDR2 reads SVGIG (reference sequence). This chain's CDR3 is CACGTGWNSPLHF. Written as DNA, the CDR3 is TGTGCCTGTGGGACAGGGTGGAATTCACCCCTCCACTTT.

This rearrangement joins TRBV12-3 or TRBV12-4 to TRBJ2-5; D uncertain. With 4 bases removed from V and 3 bases from J, the gap between germline ends came to 3 bases. The CDR3 extends over 11 amino acids. Written as DNA, the CDR3 is TGTGCCAGCAGTTCCGAAGAGACCCAGTACTTC. It translates to CASSSEETQYF.

This chain connects TRBV28 to TRBJ1-4; 9 bases agree with TRBD1. V dropped 6 bases and J dropped 8; count of bases not matched to a gene: 7. Germline V lookup: CDR1 MDHEN, CDR2 SYDVKM. This CDR3 is built from 14 residues. CDR3 in DNA: TGTGCCAGCAGCGGGACAGGGAACTCGGAAAAACTGTTTTTT. The encoded protein is CASSGTGNSEKLFF.

This clone was seen only a few times. The gene calls are TRBV10-2 and TRBJ2-1; D remains unclear. Germline V gene data show CDR1 as WSHSY and CDR2 as SAAADI. Trimming stripped 2 bases from V and 9 bases from J, with 5 bases between. The CDR3 has 11 amino acids. The CDR3 bases are TGCGCCAGCAGTGAGGTACCTGAGCAGTTCTTC. It encodes CASSEVPEQFF.

The chain recombines TRBV5-1 with TRBJ2-1, with a weak D call TRBD2 (6 bases). CDR3 length: 16 residues. Germline lookup yields CDR1 SGHRS and CDR2 YFSETQ. The germline V and J ends were trimmed by 3 bases and 1 base, with 14 bases remaining between them. The CDR3 nucleotides read TGCGCCAGCAGCTGGGGACGGGGGAGTTCCTACAATGAGCAGTTCTTC. Amino acids: CASSWGRGSSYNEQFF.